Given below is one T cell receptor beta chain in context. This sample was included in a study of cytomegalovirus exposure and HLA in healthy donors. This CDR3 has 13 residues. Trimming removed 2 bases at V and 2 bases at J, with 8 bases between. Germline-derived CDR1 and CDR2 are SGHRS and YFSETQ. Use of 60 Vbeta and 13 Jbeta primers characterized the PCR. The protocol was immunoSEQ multiplex PCR, while the TCRdb copy is restricted to in-frame clones and leaves out a portion. The sample's table shows around 42,000 clones. V gene TRBV5-1 combines with J gene TRBJ2-7, with D perhaps TRBD2 (5 bases). This clonotype was obtained from a young man in good health and CMV-seronegative. The sequenced material came from PBMCs. CDR3 bases: TGCGCCAGCAGCTTTGGACTTGCCTACGAGCAGTACTTC. It specifies CASSFGLAYEQYF.